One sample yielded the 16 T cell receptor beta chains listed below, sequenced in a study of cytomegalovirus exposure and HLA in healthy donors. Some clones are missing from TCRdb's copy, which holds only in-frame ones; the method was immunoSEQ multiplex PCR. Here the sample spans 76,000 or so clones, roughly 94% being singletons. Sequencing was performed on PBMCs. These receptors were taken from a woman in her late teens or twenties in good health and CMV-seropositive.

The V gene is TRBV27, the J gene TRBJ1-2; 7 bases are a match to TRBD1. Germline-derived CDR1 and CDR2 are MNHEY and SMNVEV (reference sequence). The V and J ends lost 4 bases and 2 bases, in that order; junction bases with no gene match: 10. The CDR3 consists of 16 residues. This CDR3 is CASSSKTGAANYGYTF. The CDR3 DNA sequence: TGTGCCAGCAGTTCAAAAACAGGGGCTGCAAACTATGGCTACACCTTC.

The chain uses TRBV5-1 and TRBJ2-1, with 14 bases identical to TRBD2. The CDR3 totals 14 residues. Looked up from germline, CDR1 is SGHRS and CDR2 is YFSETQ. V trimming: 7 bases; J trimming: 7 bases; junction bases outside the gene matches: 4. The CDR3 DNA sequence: TGCGCCAGCCGCGGGACTAGCGGGAGTAATGAGCAGTTCTTC. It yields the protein CASRGTSGSNEQFF.

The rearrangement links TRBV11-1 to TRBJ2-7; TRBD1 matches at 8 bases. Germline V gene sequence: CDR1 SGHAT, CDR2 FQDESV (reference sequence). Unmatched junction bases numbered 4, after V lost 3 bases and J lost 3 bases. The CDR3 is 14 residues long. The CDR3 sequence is CASSLMDRDYEQYF. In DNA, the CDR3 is TGTGCCAGCAGCTTGATGGACAGGGACTACGAGCAGTACTTC.

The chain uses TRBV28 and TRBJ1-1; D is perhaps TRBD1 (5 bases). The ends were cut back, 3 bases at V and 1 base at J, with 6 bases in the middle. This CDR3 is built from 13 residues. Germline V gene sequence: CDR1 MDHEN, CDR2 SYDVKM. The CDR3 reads CASSLGPNTEAFF. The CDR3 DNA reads TGTGCCAGCAGTTTGGGGCCGAACACTGAAGCTTTCTTT.

As DNA, the CDR3 is TGTGCCAGCAGCCTCCCCGGGGAGCTGTTTTTT. It is translated as CASSLPGELFF. The V and J genes are TRBV6-6 and TRBJ2-2; D is uncertain. The length of the CDR3 is 11 residues. The V gene's germline CDR1 is MNHNY and CDR2 SVGAGI (reference sequence). The V and J ends lost 6 bases and 6 bases respectively, with 5 bases between them.

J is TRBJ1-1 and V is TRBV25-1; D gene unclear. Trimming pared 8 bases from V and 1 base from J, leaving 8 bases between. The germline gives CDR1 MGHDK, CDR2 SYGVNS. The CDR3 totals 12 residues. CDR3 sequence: CASGIGNTEAFF. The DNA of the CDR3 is TGTGCCAGCGGCATTGGGAACACTGAAGCTTTCTTT. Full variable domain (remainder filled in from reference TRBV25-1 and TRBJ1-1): EADIYQTPRYLVIGTGKKITLECSQTMGHDKMYWYQQDPGMELHLIHYSYGVNSTEKGDLSSESTVSRIRTEHFPLTLESARPSHTSQYLCASGIGNTEAFFGQGTRLTVV.

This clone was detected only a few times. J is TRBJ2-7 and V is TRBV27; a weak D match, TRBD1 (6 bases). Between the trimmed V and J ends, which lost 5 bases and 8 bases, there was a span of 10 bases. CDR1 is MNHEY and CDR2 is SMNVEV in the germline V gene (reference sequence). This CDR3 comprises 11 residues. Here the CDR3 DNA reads TGTGCCAGCAGTCAAGGGACACAGCAGTACTTC. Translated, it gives CASSQGTQQYF.

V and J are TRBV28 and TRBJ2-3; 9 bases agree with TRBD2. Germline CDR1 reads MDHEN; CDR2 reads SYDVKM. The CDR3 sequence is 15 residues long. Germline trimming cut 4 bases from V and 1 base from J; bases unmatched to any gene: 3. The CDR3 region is CASSSLAGGTDTQYF. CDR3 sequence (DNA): TGTGCCAGCAGTTCCTTAGCGGGGGGCACAGATACGCAGTATTTT. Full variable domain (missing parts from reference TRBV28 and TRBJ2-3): DVKVTQSSRYLVKRTGEKVFLECVQDMDHENMFWYRQDPGLGLRLIYFSYDVKMKEKGDIPEGYSVSREKKERFSLILESASTNQTSMYLCASSSLAGGTDTQYFGPGTRLTVL.

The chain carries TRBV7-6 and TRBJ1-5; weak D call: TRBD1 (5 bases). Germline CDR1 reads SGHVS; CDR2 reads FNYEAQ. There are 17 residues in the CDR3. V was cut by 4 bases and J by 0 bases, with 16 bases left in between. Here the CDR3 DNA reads TGTGCCAGCAGCTCCCTTGACAGATCCTATAGCAATCAGCCCCAGCATTTT. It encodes CASSSLDRSYSNQPQHF.

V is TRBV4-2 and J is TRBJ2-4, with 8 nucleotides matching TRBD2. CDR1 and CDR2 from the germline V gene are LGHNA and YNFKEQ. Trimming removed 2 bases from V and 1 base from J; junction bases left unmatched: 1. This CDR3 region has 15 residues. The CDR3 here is CASSQRGGAKNIQYF. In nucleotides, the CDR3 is TGTGCCAGCAGCCAACGCGGGGGGGCCAAAAACATTCAGTACTTC.

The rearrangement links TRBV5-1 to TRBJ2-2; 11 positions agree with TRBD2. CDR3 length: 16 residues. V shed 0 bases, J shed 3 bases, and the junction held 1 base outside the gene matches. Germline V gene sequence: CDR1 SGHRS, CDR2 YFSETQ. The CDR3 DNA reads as TGCGCCAGCAGCTTGGCGGGACTAGCGGACACCGGGGAGCTGTTTTTT. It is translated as CASSLAGLADTGELFF. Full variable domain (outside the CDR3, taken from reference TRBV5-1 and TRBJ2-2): KAGVTQTPRYLIKTRGQQVTLSCSPISGHRSVSWYQQTPGQGLQFLFEYFSETQRNKGNFPGRFSGRQFSNSRSEMNVSTLELGDSALYLCASSLAGLADTGELFFGEGSRLTVL.

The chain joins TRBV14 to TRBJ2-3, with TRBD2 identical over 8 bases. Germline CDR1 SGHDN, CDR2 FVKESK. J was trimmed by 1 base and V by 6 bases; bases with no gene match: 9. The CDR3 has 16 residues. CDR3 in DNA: TGTGCCAGCAGTCCCGGGACTAGTTCCGGCACAGATACGCAGTATTTT. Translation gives CASSPGTSSGTDTQYF. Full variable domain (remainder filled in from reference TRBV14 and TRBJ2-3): EAGVTQFPSHSVIEKGQTVTLRCDPISGHDNLYWYRRVMGKEIKFLLHFVKESKQDESGMPNNRFLAERTGGTYSTLKVQPAELEDSGVYFCASSPGTSSGTDTQYFGPGTRLTVL.

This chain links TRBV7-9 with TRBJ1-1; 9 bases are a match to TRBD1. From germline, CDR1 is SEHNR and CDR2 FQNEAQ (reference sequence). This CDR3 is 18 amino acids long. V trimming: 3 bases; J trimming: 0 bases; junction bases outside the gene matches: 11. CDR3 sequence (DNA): TGTGCCAGCAGCTTTCGCCGGACAGGGGTCAATATGAACACTGAAGCTTTCTTT. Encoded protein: CASSFRRTGVNMNTEAFF.

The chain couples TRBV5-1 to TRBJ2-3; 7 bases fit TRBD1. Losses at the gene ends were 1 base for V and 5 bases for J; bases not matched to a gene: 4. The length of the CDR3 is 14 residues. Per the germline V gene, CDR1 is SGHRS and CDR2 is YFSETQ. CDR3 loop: CASSLWQGEDTQYF. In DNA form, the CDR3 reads TGCGCCAGCAGCTTGTGGCAGGGGGAAGATACGCAGTATTTT.

As DNA, the CDR3 is TGCGCCAGCAGCCCCAGGGCGCTGAACACTGAAGCTTTCTTT. Protein sequence: CASSPRALNTEAFF. This chain links TRBV4-1 with TRBJ1-1, with D possibly being TRBD1 (5 bases). This CDR3 region has 14 residues. Trimming left V 4 bases short and J 0 bases short, with 9 bases between. Germline V lookup: CDR1 MGHRA, CDR2 YSYEKL.

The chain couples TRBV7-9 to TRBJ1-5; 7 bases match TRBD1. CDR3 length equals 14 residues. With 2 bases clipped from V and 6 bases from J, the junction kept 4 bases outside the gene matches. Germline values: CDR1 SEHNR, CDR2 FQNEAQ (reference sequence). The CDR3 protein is CASSLTGEAQPQHF. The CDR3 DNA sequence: TGTGCCAGCAGCTTAACAGGGGAAGCTCAGCCCCAGCATTTT.